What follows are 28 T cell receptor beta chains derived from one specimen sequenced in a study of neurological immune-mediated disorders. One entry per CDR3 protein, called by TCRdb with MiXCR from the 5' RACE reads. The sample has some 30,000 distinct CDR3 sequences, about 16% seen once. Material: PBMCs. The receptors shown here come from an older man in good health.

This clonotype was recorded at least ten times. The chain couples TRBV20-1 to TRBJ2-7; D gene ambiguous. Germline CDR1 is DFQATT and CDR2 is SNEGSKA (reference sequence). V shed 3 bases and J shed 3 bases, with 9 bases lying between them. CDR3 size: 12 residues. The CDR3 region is CSASDRRYEQYF. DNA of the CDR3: TGCAGTGCTAGCGACCGCCGCTACGAGCAGTACTTC.

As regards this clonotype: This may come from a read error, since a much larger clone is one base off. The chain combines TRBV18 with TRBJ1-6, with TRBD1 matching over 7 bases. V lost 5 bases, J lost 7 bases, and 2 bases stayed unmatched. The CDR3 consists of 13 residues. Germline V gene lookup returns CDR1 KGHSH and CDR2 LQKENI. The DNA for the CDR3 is TGTGCCAGCTCATGGGACAGAAATTCACCCCTCCACTTT. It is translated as CASSWDRNSPLHF.

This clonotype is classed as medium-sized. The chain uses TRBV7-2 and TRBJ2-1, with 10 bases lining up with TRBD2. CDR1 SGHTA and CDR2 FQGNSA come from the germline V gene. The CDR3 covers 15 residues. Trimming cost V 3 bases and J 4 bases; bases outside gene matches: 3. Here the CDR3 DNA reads TGTGCCAGCAGCTTCTCTAGCGGGGGATACAATGAGCAGTTCTTC. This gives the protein CASSFSSGGYNEQFF.

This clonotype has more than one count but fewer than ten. CDR3 nucleotide sequence: TGTGCCAGCAAGAGGCGCGGGGGTTTGGAGACCCAGTACTTC. Amino acid sequence: CASKRRGGLETQYF. V usage is TRBV21-1 and J usage is TRBJ2-5; TRBD1 is the table's D call and was not checked against the DNA. TRBV21-1 is noted as a pseudogene. The CDR3 covers 14 residues.

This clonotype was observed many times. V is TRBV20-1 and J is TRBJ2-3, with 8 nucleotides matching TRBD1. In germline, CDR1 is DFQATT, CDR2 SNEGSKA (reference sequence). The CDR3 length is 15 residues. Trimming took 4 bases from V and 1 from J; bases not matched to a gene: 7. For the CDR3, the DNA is TGCAGTGCTATACCAGGGGGCGCGGGCACAGATACGCAGTATTTT. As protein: CSAIPGGAGTDTQYF.

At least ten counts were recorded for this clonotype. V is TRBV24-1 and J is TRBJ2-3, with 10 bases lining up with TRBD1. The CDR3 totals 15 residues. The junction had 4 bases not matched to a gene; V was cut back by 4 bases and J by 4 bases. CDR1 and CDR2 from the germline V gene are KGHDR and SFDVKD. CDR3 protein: CATSDWTGGSDTQYF. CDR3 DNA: TGTGCCACCAGTGACTGGACAGGGGGGTCAGATACGCAGTATTTT.

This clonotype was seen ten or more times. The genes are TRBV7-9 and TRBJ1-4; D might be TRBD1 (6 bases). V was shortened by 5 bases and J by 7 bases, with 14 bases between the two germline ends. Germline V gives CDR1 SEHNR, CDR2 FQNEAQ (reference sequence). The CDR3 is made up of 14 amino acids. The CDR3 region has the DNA TGTGCCAGCAGCCCCGGCACAGGGTCTGAAAAACTGTTTTTT. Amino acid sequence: CASSPGTGSEKLFF.

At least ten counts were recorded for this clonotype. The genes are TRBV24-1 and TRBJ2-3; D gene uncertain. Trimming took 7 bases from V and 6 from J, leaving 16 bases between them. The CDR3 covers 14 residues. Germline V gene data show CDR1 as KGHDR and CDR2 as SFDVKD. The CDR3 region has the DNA TGTGCCACCAGCCCGAGCATGGCCACCGATACGCAGTATTTT. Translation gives CATSPSMATDTQYF.

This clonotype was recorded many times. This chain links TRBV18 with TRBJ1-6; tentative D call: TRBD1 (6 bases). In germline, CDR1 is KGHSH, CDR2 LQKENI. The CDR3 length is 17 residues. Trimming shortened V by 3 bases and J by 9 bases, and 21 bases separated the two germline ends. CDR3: CASSPRQVSGGFSPLHF. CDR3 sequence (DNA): TGTGCCAGCTCACCGAGACAGGTTTCAGGAGGGTTTTCACCCCTCCACTTT.

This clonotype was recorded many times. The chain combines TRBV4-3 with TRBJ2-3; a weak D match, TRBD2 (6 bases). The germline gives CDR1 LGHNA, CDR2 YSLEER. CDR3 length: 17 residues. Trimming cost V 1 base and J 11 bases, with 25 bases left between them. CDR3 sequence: CASSQGKALAPTGWQYF. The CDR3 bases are TGCGCCAGCAGCCAAGGAAAAGCCCTAGCGCCGACGGGATGGCAGTATTTT.

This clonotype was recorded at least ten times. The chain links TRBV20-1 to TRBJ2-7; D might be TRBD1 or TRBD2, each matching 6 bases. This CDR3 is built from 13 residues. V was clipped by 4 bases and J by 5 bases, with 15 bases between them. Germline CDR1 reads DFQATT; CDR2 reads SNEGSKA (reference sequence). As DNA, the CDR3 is TGCAGTGCTATTCATCCGGGGGCAAACGAGCAGTACTTC. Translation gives CSAIHPGANEQYF.

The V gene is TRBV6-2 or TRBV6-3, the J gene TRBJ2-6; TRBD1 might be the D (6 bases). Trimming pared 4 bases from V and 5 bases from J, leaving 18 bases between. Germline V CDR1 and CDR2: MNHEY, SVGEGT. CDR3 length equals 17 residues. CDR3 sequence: CASSSSQGGSRANVLTF. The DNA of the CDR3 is TGTGCCAGCAGTTCTTCCCAAGGGGGATCTAGGGCCAACGTCCTGACTTTC.

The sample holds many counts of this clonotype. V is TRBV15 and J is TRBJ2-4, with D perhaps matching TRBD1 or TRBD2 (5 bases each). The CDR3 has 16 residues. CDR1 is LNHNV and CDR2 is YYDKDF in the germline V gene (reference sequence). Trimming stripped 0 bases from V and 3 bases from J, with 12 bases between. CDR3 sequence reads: CATSRETFGGKNIQYF. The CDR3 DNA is TGTGCCACCAGCAGAGAAACTTTTGGGGGCAAAAACATTCAGTACTTC.

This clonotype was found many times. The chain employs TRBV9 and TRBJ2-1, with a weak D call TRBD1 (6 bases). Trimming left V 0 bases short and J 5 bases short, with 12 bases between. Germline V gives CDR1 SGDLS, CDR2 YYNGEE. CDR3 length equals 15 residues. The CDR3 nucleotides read TGTGCCAGCAGCGTAGCGCCACAGGGCCACAATGAGCAGTTCTTC. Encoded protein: CASSVAPQGHNEQFF.

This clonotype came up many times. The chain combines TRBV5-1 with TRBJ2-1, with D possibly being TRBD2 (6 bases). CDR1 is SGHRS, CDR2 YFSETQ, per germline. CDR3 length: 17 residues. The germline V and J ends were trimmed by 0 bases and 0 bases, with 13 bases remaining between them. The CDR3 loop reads CASSLAGGASSYNEQFF. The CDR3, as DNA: TGCGCCAGCAGCTTGGCCGGAGGGGCGAGCTCCTACAATGAGCAGTTCTTC. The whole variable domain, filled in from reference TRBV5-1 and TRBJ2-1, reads KAGVTQTPRYLIKTRGQQVTLSCSPISGHRSVSWYQQTPGQGLQFLFEYFSETQRNKGNFPGRFSGRQFSNSRSEMNVSTLELGDSALYLCASSLAGGASSYNEQFFGPGTRLTVL.

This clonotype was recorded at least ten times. CDR3 residues: CSVASGTYEQYF. The CDR3 DNA reads as TGCAGCGTTGCTTCAGGAACCTACGAGCAGTACTTC. This chain joins TRBV29-1 and TRBJ2-7, with D unclear. V was shortened by 4 bases and J by 2 bases, with 9 bases between the two germline ends. Germline V gives CDR1 SQVTM, CDR2 ANQGSEA. The CDR3 length is 12 residues.

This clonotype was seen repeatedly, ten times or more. The DNA for the CDR3 is TGTGCCAGCAGCTTAATCGGAGGGGGGCACCAGGGGAGCACAGATACGCAGTATTTT. Its protein is CASSLIGGGHQGSTDTQYF. The chain couples TRBV7-3 to TRBJ2-3; the D call may be TRBD1 or TRBD2 (6 bases each). This CDR3 has 19 amino acids. V was pared by 1 base and J by 0 bases, with 20 bases between. Germline V gives CDR1 SGHTA, CDR2 FQGTGA.

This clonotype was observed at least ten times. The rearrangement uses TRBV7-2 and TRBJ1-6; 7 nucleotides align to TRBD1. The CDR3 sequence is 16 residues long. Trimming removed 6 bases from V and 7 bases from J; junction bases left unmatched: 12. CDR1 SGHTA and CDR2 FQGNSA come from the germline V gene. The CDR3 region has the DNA TGTGCCAGCAGGAAAAACTCTGGACAGGCCAATTCACCCCTCCACTTT. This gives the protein CASRKNSGQANSPLHF. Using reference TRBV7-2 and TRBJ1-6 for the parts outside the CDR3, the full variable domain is GAGVSQSPSNKVTEKGKDVELRCDPISGHTALYWYRQSLGQGLEFLIYFQGNSAPDKSGLPSDRFSAERTGGSVSTLTIQRTQQEDSAVYLCASRKNSGQANSPLHFGNGTRLTVT.

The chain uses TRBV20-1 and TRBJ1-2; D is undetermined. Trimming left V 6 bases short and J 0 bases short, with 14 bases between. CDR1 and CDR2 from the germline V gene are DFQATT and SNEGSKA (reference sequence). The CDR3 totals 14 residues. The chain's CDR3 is CSASLPGSNYGYTF. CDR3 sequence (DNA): TGCAGTGCCTCGCTCCCAGGATCTAACTATGGCTACACCTTC.

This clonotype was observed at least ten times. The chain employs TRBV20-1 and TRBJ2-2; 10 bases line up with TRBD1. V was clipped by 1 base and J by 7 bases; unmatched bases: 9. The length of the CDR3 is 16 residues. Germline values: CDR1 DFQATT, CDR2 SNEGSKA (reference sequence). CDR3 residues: CSARAYPGTGDGELFF. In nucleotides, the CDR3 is TGCAGTGCTAGAGCCTATCCCGGGACAGGGGACGGGGAGCTGTTTTTT.

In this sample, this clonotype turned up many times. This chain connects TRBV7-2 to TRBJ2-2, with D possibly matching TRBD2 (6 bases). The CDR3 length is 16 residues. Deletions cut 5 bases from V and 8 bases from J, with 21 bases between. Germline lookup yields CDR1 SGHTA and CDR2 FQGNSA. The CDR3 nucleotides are TGTGCCAGCAGCCTCCAAACCGCGGGGACTGGGGGGGAGCTGTTTTTT. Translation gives CASSLQTAGTGGELFF.

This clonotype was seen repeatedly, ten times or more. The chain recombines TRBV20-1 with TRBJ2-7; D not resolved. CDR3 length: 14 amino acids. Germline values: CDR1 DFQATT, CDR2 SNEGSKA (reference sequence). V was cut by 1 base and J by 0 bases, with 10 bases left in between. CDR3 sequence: CSARGRMSSYEQYF. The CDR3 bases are TGCAGTGCTAGAGGGCGAATGAGCTCCTACGAGCAGTACTTC.

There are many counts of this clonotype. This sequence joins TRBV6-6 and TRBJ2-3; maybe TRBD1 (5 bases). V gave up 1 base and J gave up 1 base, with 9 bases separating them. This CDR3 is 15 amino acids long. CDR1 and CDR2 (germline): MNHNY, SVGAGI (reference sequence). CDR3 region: CASSYLGAGTDTQYF. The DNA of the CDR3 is TGTGCCAGCAGTTACTTAGGGGCAGGCACAGATACGCAGTATTTT.

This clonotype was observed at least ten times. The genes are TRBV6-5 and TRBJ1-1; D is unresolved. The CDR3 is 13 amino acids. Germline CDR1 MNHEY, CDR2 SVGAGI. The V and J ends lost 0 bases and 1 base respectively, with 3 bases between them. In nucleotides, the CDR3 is TGTGCCAGCAGTTACTCGAGGAACACTGAAGCTTTCTTT. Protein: CASSYSRNTEAFF.

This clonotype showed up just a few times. As DNA, the CDR3 is TGTGCCACCAGCAGAGATCGCGGGAATGAAAAACTGTTTTTT. Encoded protein: CATSRDRGNEKLFF. The rearrangement joins TRBV15 to TRBJ1-4; no definite D call. V lost 0 bases and J 5 bases, leaving 7 bases between the germline ends. The germline V gene has CDR1 LNHNV and CDR2 YYDKDF (reference sequence). The CDR3 is 14 residues long.

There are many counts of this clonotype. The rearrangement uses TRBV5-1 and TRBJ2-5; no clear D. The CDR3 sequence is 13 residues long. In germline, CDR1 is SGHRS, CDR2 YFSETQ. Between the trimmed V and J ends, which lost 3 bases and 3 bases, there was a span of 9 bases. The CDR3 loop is CASSSGLKETQYF. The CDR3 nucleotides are TGCGCCAGCAGCTCGGGTTTGAAAGAGACCCAGTACTTC.

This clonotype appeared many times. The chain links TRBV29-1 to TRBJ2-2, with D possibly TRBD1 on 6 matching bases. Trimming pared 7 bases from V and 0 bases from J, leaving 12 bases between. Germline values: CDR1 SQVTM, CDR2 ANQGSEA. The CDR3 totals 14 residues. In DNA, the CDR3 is TGCAGCGCCATACAGGGAACGAACACCGGGGAGCTGTTTTTT. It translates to CSAIQGTNTGELFF.

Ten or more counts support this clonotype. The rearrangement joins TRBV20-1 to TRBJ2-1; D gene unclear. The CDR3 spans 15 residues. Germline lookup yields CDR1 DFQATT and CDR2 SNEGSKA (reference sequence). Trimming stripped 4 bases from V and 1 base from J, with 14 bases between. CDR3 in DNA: TGCAGTGCTAATATCCTTGCCCTTTCCTACAATGAGCAGTTCTTC. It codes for CSANILALSYNEQFF.